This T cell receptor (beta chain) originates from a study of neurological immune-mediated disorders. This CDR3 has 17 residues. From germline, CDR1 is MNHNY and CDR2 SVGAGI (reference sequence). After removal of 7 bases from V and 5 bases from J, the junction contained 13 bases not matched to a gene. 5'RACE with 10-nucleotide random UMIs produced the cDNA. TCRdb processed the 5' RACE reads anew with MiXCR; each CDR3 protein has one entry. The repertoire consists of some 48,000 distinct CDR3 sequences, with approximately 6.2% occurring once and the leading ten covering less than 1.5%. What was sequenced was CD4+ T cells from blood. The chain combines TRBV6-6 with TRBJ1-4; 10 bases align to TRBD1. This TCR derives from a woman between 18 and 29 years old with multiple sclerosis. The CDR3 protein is CASTPGTGDWRNEKLFF. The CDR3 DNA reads TGTGCCAGCACTCCCGGGACAGGGGATTGGCGGAATGAAAAACTGTTTTTT.